Following are 18 T cell receptor beta chains from one sample sequenced in a study of T-cell reconstitution after alpha-beta-depleted transplantation in children. Unique molecular identifiers were incorporated during preparation of the TCRbeta library. From the PCR reads, TCRdb called clonotypes with MiXCR, one entry per CDR3 protein. Among around 200,000 distinct CDR3 sequences listed, approximately 11% were seen once. The sequenced sample was PBMCs, obtained before TCRalphabeta/CD19-depleted stem cell transplant. The receptors were sampled from a child under two years old with acute myeloid leukemia, due to receive a stem cell transplant.

This clonotype was seen repeatedly, ten times or more. The J gene is TRBJ2-1, the V gene TRBV20-1, with 9 bases that match TRBD2. From germline, CDR1 is DFQATT and CDR2 SNEGSKA (reference sequence). Trimming removed 0 bases from V and 8 bases from J; junction bases left unmatched: 14. The CDR3 covers 17 residues. CDR3 in DNA: TGCAGTGCTAGAGATCCGGGACTAGCTTCGAAAGGGGATGAGCAGTTCTTC. Translated, it gives CSARDPGLASKGDEQFF.

At least ten counts were recorded for this clonotype. V gene TRBV5-5 combines with J gene TRBJ1-1; no reliable D call. The CDR3 covers 15 residues. Trimming took off 1 base at V and 3 bases at J, with 13 bases between the two ends. Germline V CDR1 and CDR2: SGHKS, YYEKEE (reference sequence). The CDR3 reads CASSLQPSLDTEAFF. The CDR3 region has the DNA TGTGCCAGCAGCTTGCAGCCGTCCCTAGACACTGAAGCTTTCTTT.

This clonotype occurred many times. This chain joins TRBV10-3 and TRBJ2-2; 9 bases match TRBD2. The CDR3 runs to 15 residues. Trimming at V came to 7 bases and at J to 2 bases, leaving 5 bases not matched to a gene. Germline V CDR1 and CDR2: ENHRY, SYGVKD. CDR3 sequence (DNA): TGTGCCATCAAGACTAGCGGAGACAACACCGGGGAGCTGTTTTTT. This gives the protein CAIKTSGDNTGELFF.

This clonotype was seen ten or more times. The chain has TRBV7-2 and TRBJ1-5; TRBD1 agrees at 9 bases. Germline values: CDR1 SGHTA, CDR2 FQGNSA. V gave up 3 bases and J gave up 7 bases; unmatched junction bases: 1. The CDR3 covers 13 residues. This CDR3 is CASSFDRGQPQHF. Written as DNA, the CDR3 is TGTGCCAGCAGCTTTGACAGGGGGCAGCCCCAGCATTTT.

This clonotype was observed many times. The chain carries TRBV20-1 and TRBJ2-7; maybe TRBD1 (6 bases). The CDR3 runs 14 residues. V gave up 3 bases and J gave up 7 bases, with 19 bases separating them. The germline CDR1 and CDR2 sequences are DFQATT and SNEGSKA (reference sequence). CDR3 residues: CSASIQTGSWEQYF. Written as DNA, the CDR3 is TGCAGTGCTAGTATCCAAACAGGGTCATGGGAGCAGTACTTC.

This clonotype was observed at least ten times. The chain recombines TRBV20-1 with TRBJ2-3; 9 bases are a match to TRBD1. Germline V gene sequence: CDR1 DFQATT, CDR2 SNEGSKA (reference sequence). This CDR3 contains 15 residues. Unmatched junction bases numbered 7, after V lost 5 bases and J lost 1 base. The CDR3 DNA is TGCAGTGCTGCCTACAGGGGGCTGGGCACAGATACGCAGTATTTT. Its protein product is CSAAYRGLGTDTQYF.

The chain uses TRBV5-1 and TRBJ1-5; 8 bases agree with TRBD1. V lost 0 bases to trimming and J lost 5 bases; unmatched junction nucleotides: 1. The V gene's germline CDR1 is SGHRS and CDR2 YFSETQ. The CDR3 has 14 residues. CDR3 region: CASSLEQGDQPQHF. The DNA for the CDR3 is TGCGCCAGCAGCTTGGAACAGGGGGATCAGCCCCAGCATTTT. The entire variable domain, with the rest obtained from reference TRBV5-1 and TRBJ1-5, is as follows: KAGVTQTPRYLIKTRGQQVTLSCSPISGHRSVSWYQQTPGQGLQFLFEYFSETQRNKGNFPGRFSGRQFSNSRSEMNVSTLELGDSALYLCASSLEQGDQPQHFGDGTRLSIL.

A note on this clonotype: This may arise from a read error, as a much more abundant clone is one base away. The chain recombines TRBV12-3 or TRBV12-4 with TRBJ2-7; the D gene could be TRBD1 or TRBD2 (5 bases each). This CDR3 spans 15 amino acids. The CDR3 region is CASSRTRSTLGEQHF. In DNA form, the CDR3 reads TGTGCCAGCAGCAGGACCCGATCTACGTTGGGGGAGCAGCACTTC.

Many counts were recorded for this clonotype. V and J are TRBV4-3 and TRBJ2-3; D unclear. The CDR3 contains 20 residues. Germline V lookup: CDR1 LGHNA, CDR2 YSLEER. Trimming removed 0 bases at V and 0 bases at J, with 22 bases between. For the CDR3, the DNA is TGCGCCAGCAGCCAAGAGGTCCCCGTTCCGAACTTTTTTAGCACAGATACGCAGTATTTT. Its translation is CASSQEVPVPNFFSTDTQYF.

There are many counts of this clonotype. The CDR3 loop reads CASSLTGVYEQYF. DNA for the CDR3: TGTGCCAGCAGCTTGACGGGAGTGTACGAGCAGTACTTC. The chain recombines TRBV5-6 with TRBJ2-7, with D maybe TRBD2 (6 bases). Trimming removed 1 base at V and 4 bases at J, with 9 bases between. Germline CDR1 is SGHDT and CDR2 is YYEEEE. The CDR3 spans 13 residues.

This clonotype was seen only a few times. The rearrangement links TRBV5-1 to TRBJ1-4; D gene ambiguous. CDR1 is SGHRS, CDR2 YFSETQ, per germline. Trimming took 4 bases from V and 5 from J, leaving 12 bases between them. This CDR3 is built from 14 residues. CDR3: CASSEYTENEKLFF. The CDR3 DNA is TGCGCCAGCAGCGAGTACACGGAGAATGAAAAACTGTTTTTT.

This chain connects TRBV20-1 to TRBJ2-7, with a tentative D call TRBD2 (6 bases). Germline values: CDR1 DFQATT, CDR2 SNEGSKA (reference sequence). This CDR3 region has 12 residues. The ends were cut back, 6 bases at V and 0 bases at J, with 9 bases in the middle. In DNA, the CDR3 is TGCAGTGCGGGGGACTCCTCCTACGAGCAGTACTTC. This encodes CSAGDSSYEQYF.

This clonotype was detected many times. The genes are TRBV24-1 and TRBJ2-1; the D gene is possibly TRBD2 (6 bases). Trimming cost V 5 bases and J 2 bases, with 18 bases left between them. CDR3 length: 17 residues. Germline V gene sequence: CDR1 KGHDR, CDR2 SFDVKD. Here the CDR3 DNA reads TGTGCCACCAGTGGTTCCCCGGGCGGGAACCCCTACAATGAGCAGTTCTTC. The encoded protein is CATSGSPGGNPYNEQFF.

This clonotype was observed at least ten times. The chain joins TRBV10-3 to TRBJ2-7, with 7 bases fitting TRBD1. V lost 3 bases, J lost 4 bases, and 9 bases stayed unmatched. Per the germline V gene, CDR1 is ENHRY and CDR2 is SYGVKD. The CDR3 length is 15 residues. The CDR3, as DNA: TGTGCCATCAGTGACTCCGGGACAGTCTTGTACGAGCAGTACTTC. Translating it yields CAISDSGTVLYEQYF.

This clonotype occurred many times. For the CDR3, the DNA is TGTGCCAGCAGCTTCCTACTAGCGGGAGGCCACAATGAGCAGTTCTTC. Protein sequence: CASSFLLAGGHNEQFF. V is TRBV7-8 and J is TRBJ2-1; 12 nucleotides match TRBD2. The CDR3 loop spans 16 amino acids. CDR1 is SGHVS, CDR2 FQNEAQ, per germline. The V segment lost 3 bases and the J segment 5 bases; nucleotides outside the gene matches: 5.

This clonotype was detected ten times or more. The chain uses TRBV5-1 and TRBJ2-1, with no clear D. Deletions cut 1 base from V and 9 bases from J, with 5 bases between. The germline gives CDR1 SGHRS, CDR2 YFSETQ. The CDR3 is 11 residues long. CDR3 in DNA: TGCGCCAGCAGCTTGAAGGTTGAGCAGTTCTTC. This codes for CASSLKVEQFF. Filled out from reference TRBV5-1 and TRBJ2-1, the complete variable domain reads KAGVTQTPRYLIKTRGQQVTLSCSPISGHRSVSWYQQTPGQGLQFLFEYFSETQRNKGNFPGRFSGRQFSNSRSEMNVSTLELGDSALYLCASSLKVEQFFGPGTRLTVL.

This clonotype was found many times. The J gene is TRBJ2-3, the V gene TRBV20-1; TRBD1 aligns across 8 bases. In germline, CDR1 is DFQATT, CDR2 SNEGSKA (reference sequence). This CDR3 contains 12 residues. V lost 6 bases and J lost 1; bases outside the gene matches: 0. CDR3: CSADRGTDTQYF. Here the CDR3 DNA reads TGCAGTGCGGACAGGGGCACAGATACGCAGTATTTT.

This clonotype was detected ten times or more. The rearrangement joins TRBV24-1 to TRBJ2-2, with D perhaps being TRBD1 or TRBD2 (5 bases each). Germline values: CDR1 KGHDR, CDR2 SFDVKD. The length of the CDR3 is 14 residues. Trimming pared 6 bases from V and 6 bases from J, leaving 13 bases between. In DNA form, the CDR3 reads TGTGCCACCAGTAAACCACTAGGGGCCGGGGAGCTGTTTTTT. It yields the protein CATSKPLGAGELFF.